The TCR beta chain described here comes from a study of PD-L1 blockade in urothelial cancer. Looking at the study overall: The researchers analyzed blood 3 weeks (second dose) and 6 weeks after treatment start. Broader study findings: Survival was better when pretreatment blood TCR clonality fell below the median.

Germline V gene data show CDR1 as SNHLY and CDR2 as FYNNEI. J was trimmed by 0 bases and V by 3 bases; bases with no gene match: 14. This CDR3 spans 18 amino acids. The sample's time point: peripheral blood 6 weeks after treatment start. Comments on this clone: Its antigen is unidentified.

The assay was immunoSEQ multiplex PCR, and TCRdb's table has in-frame clones only and misses some. This sample carries more than 40,000 clones, roughly 80% of them seen once, and the ten largest clones take about 14%. Here the sequenced sample was PBMCs, taken around atezolizumab (anti-PD-L1) treatment. The receptor was isolated from a man in his 60s with urothelial cancer. This chain joins TRBV2 and TRBJ2-7; 7 bases line up with TRBD2. The CDR3 sequence is CASSEYGRGTPHSYEQYF. CDR3 nucleotide sequence: TGTGCCAGCAGTGAGTACGGGCGGGGGACCCCTCACTCCTACGAGCAGTACTTC.